What follows describes a single T cell receptor (beta chain). PCR was performed using 60 Vbeta and 13 Jbeta primers. Sequencing was performed with immunoSEQ multiplex PCR; in TCRdb, only in-frame clones are kept and a portion is missing. This table holds approximately 220,000 clones, about 75% found once. The data derive from a study of cytomegalovirus exposure and HLA in healthy donors. Trimming removed 0 bases from V and 6 bases from J, with 10 bases in between. Germline assignment: CDR1 ENHRY and CDR2 SYGVKD. There are 14 residues in the CDR3. Material for sequencing was PBMCs. J is TRBJ2-3 and V is TRBV10-3, with D unclear. The receptor's source is a woman aged 25-40 years in good health and CMV-seronegative. The CDR3 DNA reads TGTGCCATCAGTGAGTCGGGCCAATTGGATACGCAGTATTTT. Residues: CAISESGQLDTQYF.